This T cell receptor (beta chain) was captured in a study of blood T cells in healthy people across ages. For every donor, a draw yielded 7.5 to 10 milliliters of peripheral blood. Per the germline V gene, CDR1 is SGHTA and CDR2 is FQGNSA. Between the trimmed V and J ends, which lost 5 bases and 3 bases, there was a span of 28 bases. This CDR3 is built from 19 residues. This clonotype has at least ten counts. Alongside a J-beta primer mix, a sample-barcoded 5' primer served in a second PCR lasting about 7 to 11 cycles. A tag from a template-switch adaptor with 12 random nucleotides marked each cDNA molecule. Every individual sample yielded 2.5 million or more paired-end reads (each containing CDR3). TCRdb re-called the 5' RACE reads through MiXCR, storing one row per CDR3 protein. The data hold 850,000 to 950,000 distinct CDR3 sequences, with 29% observed a single time.

The clonotype comes from a woman older than 75 in good health. What was sequenced was blood. This chain connects TRBV7-2 to TRBJ2-5, with D possibly being TRBD1 (6 bases). In DNA, the CDR3 is TGTGCCAGCAGCCCCAAAAGGTCCCAAATATCAGGGGCGAAAGAGACCCAGTACTTC. It yields the protein CASSPKRSQISGAKETQYF.